A selection of T cell receptor beta chains follows, all from one sample in a study of T cell responses to AZD1222 COVID-19 vaccine. Sequencing used immunoSEQ multiplex PCR; TCRdb keeps in-frame clones, though not all of them. In the table there are around 130,000 clones, approximately 90% of which are singletons. The source was peripheral blood, collected 28 days after the second AZD1222 dose. The source is an adult who received the AZD1222 COVID-19 vaccine. Both conserved end residues are part of each CDR3. The D gene is left open where the match is weak. Where a row states a size, it is once, few, many or the class of an expanded clone; other rows omit it.

CDR3 DNA: TGCGCCAGCAGCTTGAATGGGGAGAGAGAGACCCAGTACTTC
CDR3 protein: CASSLNGERETQYF
V gene: TRBV5-1
clone size: NA
D gene: NA
J gene: TRBJ2-5

CDR3 DNA: TGTGCCAGCAGCTCCCCCCGGACAAATTACAATGAGCAGTTCTTC
CDR3 protein: CASSSPRTNYNEQFF
V gene: TRBV7-2
clone size: once
D gene: NA
J gene: TRBJ2-1

CDR3 DNA: TGTGCCAGCAGTTATGAGCATTCCACAGATACGCAGTATTTT
CDR3 protein: CASSYEHSTDTQYF
V gene: TRBV6-9
clone size: NA
D gene: NA
J gene: TRBJ2-3

CDR3 DNA: TGTGCCATCAGTGAGGGACTAGCAGACTACAATGAGCAGTTCTTC
CDR3 protein: CAISEGLADYNEQFF
V gene: TRBV10-3
clone size: NA
D gene: TRBD2
J gene: TRBJ2-1

CDR3 DNA: TGTGCCAGCAGCTTTCTCCCGGGACGGCCCTCTGGGGCCAACGTCCTGACTTTC
CDR3 protein: CASSFLPGRPSGANVLTF
V gene: TRBV9
clone size: NA
D gene: NA
J gene: TRBJ2-6

CDR3 DNA: TGCGCCAGCAGCGTTACAGGGAACTATGGCTACACCTTC
CDR3 protein: CASSVTGNYGYTF
V gene: TRBV5-1
clone size: few
D gene: NA
J gene: TRBJ1-2

CDR3 DNA: TGTGCCAGCAGCTCGGGACAGCTCAATCAGCCCCAGCATTTT
CDR3 protein: CASSSGQLNQPQHF
V gene: TRBV7-2
clone size: NA
D gene: TRBD1
J gene: TRBJ1-5

CDR3 DNA: TGCGCCAGCAGCCAAGATCCACGGACAGGATTTTATTCACCCCTCCACTTT
CDR3 protein: CASSQDPRTGFYSPLHF
V gene: TRBV4-3
clone size: NA
D gene: TRBD1
J gene: TRBJ1-6

CDR3 DNA: TGTGCCAGCAGTGATTGGGGGCTCAACTATGGCTACACCTTC
CDR3 protein: CASSDWGLNYGYTF
V gene: TRBV25-1
clone size: NA
D gene: NA
J gene: TRBJ1-2

CDR3 DNA: TGTGCCAGCAGCTTAGGGACAGGAGCGTACAATGAGCAGTTCTTC
CDR3 protein: CASSLGTGAYNEQFF
V gene: TRBV11-2
clone size: NA
D gene: TRBD1
J gene: TRBJ2-1

CDR3 DNA: TGTGCCAGCGCCCCTTCAGGGGGGGATCACGAAAAACTGTTTTTT
CDR3 protein: CASAPSGGDHEKLFF
V gene: TRBV6-5
clone size: NA
D gene: TRBD1
J gene: TRBJ1-4

CDR3 DNA: TGTGCCAGCAGCTTGGGCATAGCCAAAAACATTCAGTACTTC
CDR3 protein: CASSLGIAKNIQYF
V gene: TRBV5-6
clone size: NA
D gene: NA
J gene: TRBJ2-4

CDR3 DNA: TGTGCCAGCAGCTTAGCTAGCGGTACGAACACCGGGGAGCTGTTTTTT
CDR3 protein: CASSLASGTNTGELFF
V gene: TRBV7-2
clone size: NA
D gene: NA
J gene: TRBJ2-2

CDR3 DNA: TGTGCCAGCAGCCGCAGCGGGGGGGCCTACAATGAGCAGTTCTTC
CDR3 protein: CASSRSGGAYNEQFF
V gene: TRBV7-2
clone size: NA
D gene: TRBD2
J gene: TRBJ2-1

CDR3 DNA: TGTGCCAGCTCATTAGCGGGGTCCCTCTACGAGCAGTACTTC
CDR3 protein: CASSLAGSLYEQYF
V gene: TRBV18
clone size: NA
D gene: TRBD2
J gene: TRBJ2-7

CDR3 DNA: TGTGCCAGCAGTTATCGCGACCGTACGCAGTATTTT
CDR3 protein: CASSYRDRTQYF
V gene: TRBV6-2/TRBV6-3
clone size: NA
D gene: NA
J gene: TRBJ2-3

CDR3 DNA: TGTGCCAGCAGCTTGGGGCCCGAGAGCTCCTACGAGCAGTACTTC
CDR3 protein: CASSLGPESSYEQYF
V gene: TRBV5-4
clone size: NA
D gene: NA
J gene: TRBJ2-7

CDR3 DNA: TGTGCCAGCACCCTAAGTGGGGGGTACTATGGCTACACCTTC
CDR3 protein: CASTLSGGYYGYTF
V gene: TRBV7-2
clone size: NA
D gene: NA
J gene: TRBJ1-2

CDR3 DNA: TGTGCCAGCAGCTTCCTTTGGGAGCAGTTCTTC
CDR3 protein: CASSFLWEQFF
V gene: TRBV7-2
clone size: once
D gene: NA
J gene: TRBJ2-1

CDR3 DNA: TGTGCCAGCAGCCGCCTAGGGGGTGGGACCGGGGAGCTGTTTTTT
CDR3 protein: CASSRLGGGTGELFF
V gene: TRBV6-6
clone size: NA
D gene: NA
J gene: TRBJ2-2

CDR3 DNA: TGTGCCAGCAGCTGGATGGGACTACCAAACAATGAGCAGTTCTTC
CDR3 protein: CASSWMGLPNNEQFF
V gene: TRBV5-4
clone size: NA
D gene: TRBD2
J gene: TRBJ2-1

CDR3 DNA: TGTGCCAGCACCGGGAGGGGGCCGGAGAATTCACCCCTCCACTTT
CDR3 protein: CASTGRGPENSPLHF
V gene: TRBV6-5
clone size: NA
D gene: TRBD1
J gene: TRBJ1-6

CDR3 DNA: TGTGCCAGCAGCTTTACAGGGAACACTGAAGCTTTCTTT
CDR3 protein: CASSFTGNTEAFF
V gene: TRBV7-8
clone size: NA
D gene: NA
J gene: TRBJ1-1

CDR3 DNA: TGTGCCAGCAGCTTGAGTGGGGGAGCCGGGGAGCTGTTTTTT
CDR3 protein: CASSLSGGAGELFF
V gene: TRBV5-5
clone size: NA
D gene: NA
J gene: TRBJ2-2

CDR3 DNA: TGTGCCAGCAGCTTGGGACCTACTACCAGCACAGATACGCAGTATTTT
CDR3 protein: CASSLGPTTSTDTQYF
V gene: TRBV7-9
clone size: once
D gene: NA
J gene: TRBJ2-3

CDR3 DNA: TGTGCAAGTCGCTACACAAGGGCCGGCAATCAGCCCCAGCATTTT
CDR3 protein: CASRYTRAGNQPQHF
V gene: TRBV12-2
clone size: NA
D gene: NA
J gene: TRBJ1-5

CDR3 DNA: TGCAGCTGGGCTACTAGCAAAGAGACCCAGTACTTC
CDR3 protein: CSWATSKETQYF
V gene: TRBV29-1
clone size: NA
D gene: NA
J gene: TRBJ2-5

CDR3 DNA: TGTGCCAGCAGTTACTCGGGACTACTCCGGGCCGAGCAGTACTTC
CDR3 protein: CASSYSGLLRAEQYF
V gene: TRBV6-5
clone size: NA
D gene: TRBD2
J gene: TRBJ2-7

CDR3 DNA: TGTGCCAGCTCACCAACAGGGGGCCGGGATTCACCCCTCCACTTT
CDR3 protein: CASSPTGGRDSPLHF
V gene: TRBV18
clone size: NA
D gene: TRBD1
J gene: TRBJ1-6

CDR3 DNA: TGTGCCAGCAGCGGTAACAGGGGTTCAGATACGCAGTATTTT
CDR3 protein: CASSGNRGSDTQYF
V gene: TRBV9
clone size: NA
D gene: TRBD1
J gene: TRBJ2-3

CDR3 DNA: TGCGCCAGCAGCCAGTCGGGTGGTGAGGAGCCCCAGCATTTT
CDR3 protein: CASSQSGGEEPQHF
V gene: TRBV5-1
clone size: NA
D gene: NA
J gene: TRBJ1-5

CDR3 DNA: TGTGCCAGCAGCCGTGAAGGGGGTTCACCCCTCCACTTT
CDR3 protein: CASSREGGSPLHF
V gene: TRBV7-3
clone size: NA
D gene: NA
J gene: TRBJ1-6

CDR3 DNA: TGTGCCAGCAGTTCTCAGGGGAATGGCTACACCTTC
CDR3 protein: CASSSQGNGYTF
V gene: TRBV28
clone size: NA
D gene: NA
J gene: TRBJ1-2

CDR3 DNA: TGTGCCAGCACCCCGCGGGGGGGCTCCTACAATGAGCAGTTCTTC
CDR3 protein: CASTPRGGSYNEQFF
V gene: TRBV6-4
clone size: NA
D gene: TRBD2
J gene: TRBJ2-1

CDR3 DNA: TGTGCCATCAGTGATAGCGGGGGGCTCACAGATACGCAGTATTTT
CDR3 protein: CAISDSGGLTDTQYF
V gene: TRBV10-3
clone size: NA
D gene: TRBD2
J gene: TRBJ2-3

CDR3 DNA: TGCAGTGCTAGAGAAGCGGGAGCTTTCTTT
CDR3 protein: CSAREAGAFF
V gene: TRBV20-1
clone size: NA
D gene: NA
J gene: TRBJ1-1

CDR3 DNA: TGTGCCAGCAGCCTATCTGCAACTAATGAAAAACTGTTTTTT
CDR3 protein: CASSLSATNEKLFF
V gene: TRBV3-1/TRBV3-2
clone size: NA
D gene: NA
J gene: TRBJ1-4

CDR3 DNA: TGTGCCAGCTCACCAGGGAGGGGCACTGAAGCTTTCTTT
CDR3 protein: CASSPGRGTEAFF
V gene: TRBV18
clone size: NA
D gene: NA
J gene: TRBJ1-1

CDR3 DNA: TGTGCCAGAAGCCCTCGGGACAGGGGGCGACCAAGGGGCACTGGAAACACCATATATTTT
CDR3 protein: CARSPRDRGRPRGTGNTIYF
V gene: TRBV5-3
clone size: NA
D gene: TRBD1
J gene: TRBJ1-3

CDR3 DNA: TGTGCCAGTGCCAGGGGCCAAACAGATACGCAGTATTTT
CDR3 protein: CASARGQTDTQYF
V gene: TRBV19
clone size: NA
D gene: NA
J gene: TRBJ2-3

CDR3 DNA: TGTGCCAGCAGTTATTCCTTCGAGGTTCTTCGCACCTTC
CDR3 protein: CASSYSFEVLRTF
V gene: TRBV6-2/TRBV6-3
clone size: NA
D gene: NA
J gene: TRBJ1-2